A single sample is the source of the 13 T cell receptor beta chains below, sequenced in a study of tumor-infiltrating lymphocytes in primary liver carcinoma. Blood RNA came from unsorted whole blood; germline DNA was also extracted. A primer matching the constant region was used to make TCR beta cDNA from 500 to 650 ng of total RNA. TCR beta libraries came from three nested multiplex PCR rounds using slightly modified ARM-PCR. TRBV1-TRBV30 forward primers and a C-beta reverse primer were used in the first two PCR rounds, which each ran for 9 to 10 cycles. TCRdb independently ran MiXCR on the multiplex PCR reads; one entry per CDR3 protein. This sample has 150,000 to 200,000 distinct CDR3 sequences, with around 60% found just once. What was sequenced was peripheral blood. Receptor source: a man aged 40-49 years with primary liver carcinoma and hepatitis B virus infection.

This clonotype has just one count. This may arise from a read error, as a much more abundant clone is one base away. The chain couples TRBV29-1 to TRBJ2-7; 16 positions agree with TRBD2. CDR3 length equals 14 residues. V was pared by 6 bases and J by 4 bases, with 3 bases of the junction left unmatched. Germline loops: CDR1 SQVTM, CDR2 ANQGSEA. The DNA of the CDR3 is TGCAGCGTCGGGACTAGCGGGGGGGATTACGAGCAGTACTTC. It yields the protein CSVGTSGGDYEQYF.

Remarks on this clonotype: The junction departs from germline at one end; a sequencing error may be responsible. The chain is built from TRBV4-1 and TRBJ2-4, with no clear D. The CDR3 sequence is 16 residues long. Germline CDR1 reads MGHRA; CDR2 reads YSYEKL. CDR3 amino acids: CARSQRFLGAKNIQYF. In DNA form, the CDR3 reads TGCGCCAGGAGCCAAAGGTTTTTAGGTGCCAAAAACATTCAGTATTTC.

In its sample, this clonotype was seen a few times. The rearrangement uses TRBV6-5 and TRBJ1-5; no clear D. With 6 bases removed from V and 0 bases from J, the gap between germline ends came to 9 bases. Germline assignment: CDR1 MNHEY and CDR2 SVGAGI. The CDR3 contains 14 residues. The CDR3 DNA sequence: TGTGCCAGCAGGGCTTTGGATAGCAATCAGCCCCAGCATTTT. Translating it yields CASRALDSNQPQHF.

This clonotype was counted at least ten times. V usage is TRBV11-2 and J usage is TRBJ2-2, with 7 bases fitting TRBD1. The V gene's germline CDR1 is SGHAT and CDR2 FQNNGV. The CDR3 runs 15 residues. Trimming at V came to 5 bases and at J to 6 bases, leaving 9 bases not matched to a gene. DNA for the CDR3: TGTGCCAGCAGCCCAGACAGGGTTGGGGCCGGGGAGCTGTTTTTT. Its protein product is CASSPDRVGAGELFF.

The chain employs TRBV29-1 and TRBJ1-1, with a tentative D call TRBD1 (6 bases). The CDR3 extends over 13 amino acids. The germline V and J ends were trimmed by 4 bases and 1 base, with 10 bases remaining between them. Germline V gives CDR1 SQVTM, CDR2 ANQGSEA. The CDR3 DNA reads TGCAGCGTTGGACAGGCCCAGAACACTGAAGCTTTCTTT. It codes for CSVGQAQNTEAFF.

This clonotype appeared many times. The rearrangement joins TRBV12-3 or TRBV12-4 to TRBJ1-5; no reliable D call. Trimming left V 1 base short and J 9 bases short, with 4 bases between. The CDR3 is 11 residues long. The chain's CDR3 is CASSLGRPQHF. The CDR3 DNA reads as TGTGCCAGCAGTTTAGGGAGGCCCCAGCATTTT.

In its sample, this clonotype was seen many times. CDR3 coding DNA: TGTGCCAGCAGCTTAGCGCAGGGTAGCGGGATAGGCGAGCAGTACTTC. Protein product: CASSLAQGSGIGEQYF. The chain links TRBV11-2 to TRBJ2-7, with 8 bases matching TRBD2. V shed 1 base, J shed 6 bases, and the junction held 11 bases outside the gene matches. The CDR3 contains 16 residues. Germline values: CDR1 SGHAT, CDR2 FQNNGV.

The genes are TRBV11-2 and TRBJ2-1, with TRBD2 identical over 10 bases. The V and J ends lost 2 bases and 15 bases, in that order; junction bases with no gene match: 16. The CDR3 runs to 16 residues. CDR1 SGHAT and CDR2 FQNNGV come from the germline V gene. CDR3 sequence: CASSLSELAGRYDRFF. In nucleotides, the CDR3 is TGTGCCAGCAGCTTATCGGAACTAGCGGGACGGTATGATCGGTTCTTC.

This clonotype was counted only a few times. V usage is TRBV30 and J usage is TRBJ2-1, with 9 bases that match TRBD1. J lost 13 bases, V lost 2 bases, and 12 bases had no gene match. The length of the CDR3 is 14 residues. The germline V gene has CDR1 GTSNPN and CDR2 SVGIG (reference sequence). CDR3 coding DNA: TGTGCCTGGAGTTCCGGGACAGGGAAACGGCTCCAGTTCTTC. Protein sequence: CAWSSGTGKRLQFF.

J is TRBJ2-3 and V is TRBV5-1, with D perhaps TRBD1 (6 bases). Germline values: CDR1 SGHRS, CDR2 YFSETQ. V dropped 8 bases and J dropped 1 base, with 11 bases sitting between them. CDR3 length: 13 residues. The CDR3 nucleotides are TGCGCCAGTCGACAGGATCGCACAGATACGCAGTATTTT. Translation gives CASRQDRTDTQYF.

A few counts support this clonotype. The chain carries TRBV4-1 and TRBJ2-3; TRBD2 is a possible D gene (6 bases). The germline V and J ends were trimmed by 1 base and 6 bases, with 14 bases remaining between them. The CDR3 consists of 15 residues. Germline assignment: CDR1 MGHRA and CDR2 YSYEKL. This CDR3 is CASSQVPGSGDTQYF. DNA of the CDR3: TGCGCCAGCAGCCAAGTCCCCGGGAGTGGTGATACGCAGTATTTT.

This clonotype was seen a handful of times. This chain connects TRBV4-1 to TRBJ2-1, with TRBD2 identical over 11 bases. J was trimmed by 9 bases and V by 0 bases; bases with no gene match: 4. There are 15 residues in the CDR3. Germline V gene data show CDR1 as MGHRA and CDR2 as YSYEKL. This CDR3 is CASSQESLAGAEQFF. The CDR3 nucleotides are TGCGCCAGCAGCCAAGAATCACTAGCGGGAGCTGAGCAGTTCTTC.

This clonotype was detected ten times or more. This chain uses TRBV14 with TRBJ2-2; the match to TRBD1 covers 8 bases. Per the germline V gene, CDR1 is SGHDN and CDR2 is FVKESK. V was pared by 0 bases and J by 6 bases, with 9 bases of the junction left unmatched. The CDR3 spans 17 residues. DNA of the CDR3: TGTGCCAGCAGCCAAGATGCATACAGGGGGTTAGCCGGGGAGCTGTTTTTT. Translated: CASSQDAYRGLAGELFF.